Listed here are 24 T cell receptor beta chains from one sample, sequenced in a study of T cell changes during pregnancy in multiple sclerosis. Measured with immunoSEQ multiplex PCR; TCRdb has only the in-frame clones, and not every one. The top ten clones hold about 6.8% of a sample with tens of thousands of clones, roughly 93% of them seen once. Here the sequenced sample was CD8+ T cells from peripheral blood mononuclear cells, taken in the third trimester of pregnancy. The source is a female donor with multiple sclerosis, enrolled in a pregnancy study.

The chain is built from TRBV9 and TRBJ2-3; TRBD2 matches 10 bases. The germline V gene encodes CDR1 SGDLS and CDR2 YYNGEE. CDR3 length: 16 residues. V was pared by 0 bases and J by 6 bases, with 7 bases of the junction left unmatched. In DNA form, the CDR3 reads TGTGCCAGCAGCGTAGGACTAGCGGGCCTCAAGGATACGCAGTATTTT. Amino acid sequence: CASSVGLAGLKDTQYF.

The chain recombines TRBV7-9 with TRBJ2-1, with TRBD2 as a possible D gene (6 bases). Per germline, CDR1 SEHNR and CDR2 FQNEAQ (reference sequence). The V and J ends lost 4 bases and 0 bases respectively, with 13 bases between them. The CDR3 extends over 16 amino acids. This chain's CDR3 is CASSSQLASSYNEQFF. DNA of the CDR3: TGTGCCAGCAGCTCTCAACTAGCCAGCTCCTACAATGAGCAGTTCTTC. Using reference TRBV7-9 and TRBJ2-1 for the parts outside the CDR3, the full variable domain is DTGVSQNPRHKITKRGQNVTFRCDPISEHNRLYWYRQTLGQGPEFLTYFQNEAQLEKSRLLSDRFSAERPKGSFSTLEIQRTEQGDSAMYLCASSSQLASSYNEQFFGPGTRLTVL.

V and J are TRBV4-1 and TRBJ2-5; D is unresolved. Germline V gene data show CDR1 as MGHRA and CDR2 as YSYEKL. This CDR3 has 13 residues. V lost 0 bases and J lost 2, with 4 bases in between. Written as DNA, the CDR3 is TGCGCCAGCAGCCAAGAGAGTCAAGAGACCCAGTACTTC. This encodes CASSQESQETQYF.

The chain couples TRBV7-9 to TRBJ1-5; no definite D call. Germline CDR1 SEHNR, CDR2 FQNEAQ (reference sequence). This CDR3 has 12 residues. Deletions cut 3 bases from V and 5 bases from J, with 5 bases between. The CDR3 spells CASSFYDQPQHF. Written as DNA, the CDR3 is TGTGCCAGCAGCTTTTATGATCAGCCCCAGCATTTT.

The CDR3 spells CASSLEYRGMTDTQYF. The CDR3 coding sequence is TGTGCCAGCAGCTTAGAATACAGGGGAATGACAGATACGCAGTATTTT. V is TRBV11-2 and J is TRBJ2-3; 7 bases match TRBD1. This CDR3 comprises 16 residues. Germline CDR1 reads SGHAT; CDR2 reads FQNNGV. Trimming took 0 bases from V and 3 from J; bases not matched to a gene: 6.

The CDR3, as DNA: TGCGCCAGCAGCTTGGCCTCGGACAGTCGCTCCTACGAGCAGTACTTC. This gives the protein CASSLASDSRSYEQYF. This chain links TRBV5-1 with TRBJ2-7; weak D call: TRBD1 (6 bases). Trimming stripped 0 bases from V and 0 bases from J, with 13 bases between. This CDR3 has 16 residues. The germline CDR1 and CDR2 sequences are SGHRS and YFSETQ.

The rearrangement uses TRBV7-9 and TRBJ1-6; 7 bases are shared with TRBD1. The CDR3 is made up of 17 amino acids. V was pared by 4 bases and J by 11 bases, with 17 bases of the junction left unmatched. CDR1 is SEHNR, CDR2 FQNEAQ, per germline (reference sequence). This chain's CDR3 is CASSSPFLRDSTAPLHF. DNA for the CDR3: TGTGCCAGCAGCTCCCCTTTTCTACGGGACAGTACGGCACCCCTCCACTTT. Drawing the rest from reference TRBV7-9 and TRBJ1-6, the complete variable domain is DTGVSQNPRHKITKRGQNVTFRCDPISEHNRLYWYRQTLGQGPEFLTYFQNEAQLEKSRLLSDRFSAERPKGSFSTLEIQRTEQGDSAMYLCASSSPFLRDSTAPLHFGNGTRLTVT.

V and J are TRBV12-5 and TRBJ2-3, with 10 bases aligning to TRBD1. V lost 5 bases and J lost 0; bases outside the gene matches: 8. In germline, CDR1 is LGHNT, CDR2 FRNRAP. This CDR3 contains 17 residues. The CDR3 is CASGADDRGLSTDTQYF. The CDR3 bases are TGTGCTAGTGGTGCTGACGACAGGGGGCTAAGCACAGATACGCAGTATTTT.

The rearrangement uses TRBV6-1 and TRBJ2-1; D is unclear. The CDR3 is 16 amino acids. The germline gives CDR1 MNHNS, CDR2 SASEGT. With 0 bases removed from V and 0 bases from J, the gap between germline ends came to 9 bases. The CDR3 sequence: CASSEAPSGSYNEQFF. In DNA, the CDR3 is TGTGCCAGCAGTGAAGCCCCCAGTGGCTCCTACAATGAGCAGTTCTTC.

The count of this clone is one. The chain couples TRBV7-6 to TRBJ2-3, with D uncertain. Per germline, CDR1 SGHVS and CDR2 FNYEAQ. The CDR3 has 14 residues. V gave up 2 bases and J gave up 4 bases, with 10 bases separating them. The CDR3 sequence: CASSLTGLSDTQYF. CDR3 DNA sequence: TGTGCCAGCAGCTTAACGGGTTTGTCAGATACGCAGTATTTT.

The chain employs TRBV2 and TRBJ1-1, with 8 bases that match TRBD1. V lost 7 bases and J lost 0; bases outside the gene matches: 13. The CDR3 is made up of 17 amino acids. Germline V gives CDR1 SNHLY, CDR2 FYNNEI. The CDR3 bases are TGTGCCAGCATTAAAGCCAGGGGGCGGCTGGTGAACACTGAAGCTTTCTTT. Amino acid sequence: CASIKARGRLVNTEAFF.

The J gene is TRBJ1-2, the V gene TRBV9; 7 bases are a match to TRBD1. The CDR3 loop spans 14 amino acids. Per the germline V gene, CDR1 is SGDLS and CDR2 is YYNGEE. The V gene end was trimmed by 3 bases and the J gene end by 4 bases; junction bases not matched to a gene: 6. Written as DNA, the CDR3 is TGTGCCAGCAGCGCCCAGGGACAGCCCTATGGCTACACCTTC. It encodes CASSAQGQPYGYTF.

The DNA for the CDR3 is TGTGCCAGCAAAGTTGGGACAGTAAAGAGGGCGTACCAAGAGACCCAGTACTTC. Protein sequence: CASKVGTVKRAYQETQYF. The gene calls are TRBV2 and TRBJ2-5; 7 nucleotides align to TRBD1. There are 18 residues in the CDR3. Per the germline V gene, CDR1 is SNHLY and CDR2 is FYNNEI. V dropped 7 bases and J dropped 0; count of bases not matched to a gene: 17.

Written as DNA, the CDR3 is TGTGCCAGCAGCGTAGGTGGAGCTTTGAGGGATGAGCAGTTCTTC. Protein: CASSVGGALRDEQFF. The V call is TRBV9, the J call TRBJ2-1, with D maybe TRBD2 (5 bases). Looked up from germline, CDR1 is SGDLS and CDR2 is YYNGEE. V was trimmed by 0 bases and J by 8 bases, leaving 15 bases between them. This CDR3 is 15 amino acids long. The full variable domain, in which reference TRBV9 and TRBJ2-1 provide the parts outside the CDR3, is DSGVTQTPKHLITATGQRVTLRCSPRSGDLSVYWYQQSLDQGLQFLIQYYNGEERAKGNILERFSAQQFPDLHSELNLSSLELGDSALYFCASSVGGALRDEQFFGPGTRLTVL.

This chain uses TRBV19 with TRBJ2-7; TRBD1 is a possible D gene (5 bases). There are 13 residues in the CDR3. Germline V gene lookup returns CDR1 LNHDA and CDR2 SQIVND (reference sequence). Trimming cost V 3 bases and J 5 bases, with 11 bases left between them. In DNA, the CDR3 is TGTGCCAGTAGTATTGGGCAGGGAAACGAGCAGTACTTC. Protein product: CASSIGQGNEQYF.

The rearrangement joins TRBV27 to TRBJ1-2; 9 nucleotides line up with TRBD1. Trimming took 6 bases from V and 1 from J; bases not matched to a gene: 12. Germline V lookup: CDR1 MNHEY, CDR2 SMNVEV (reference sequence). CDR3 length: 17 residues. Here the CDR3 reads CASSLTGGQGINYGYTF. In DNA, the CDR3 is TGTGCCAGCAGCCTCACCGGGGGACAGGGTATTAACTATGGCTACACCTTC.

The V gene is TRBV6-5, the J gene TRBJ1-1; a weak D match, TRBD1 (5 bases). CDR3 length: 14 residues. V was clipped by 0 bases and J by 1 base, with 6 bases between them. Germline loops: CDR1 MNHEY, CDR2 SVGAGI. CDR3 in amino acids: CASSYSGGNTEAFF. The DNA of the CDR3 is TGTGCCAGCAGTTACTCGGGGGGGAACACTGAAGCTTTCTTT.

This clone is labeled medium-sized. This sequence joins TRBV27 and TRBJ2-2; 10 nucleotides align to TRBD2. With V trimmed by 3 bases and J by 5 bases, 9 bases remained unmatched. This CDR3 contains 17 residues. The germline CDR1 and CDR2 sequences are MNHEY and SMNVEV (reference sequence). In DNA, the CDR3 is TGTGCCAGCAGTTTGGGAGCGGGAGGGCCTAGGACCGGGGAGCTGTTTTTT. Translation: CASSLGAGGPRTGELFF.

The J gene is TRBJ2-4, the V gene TRBV6-4, with a possible D match to TRBD2 (6 bases). Trimming removed 8 bases at V and 8 bases at J, with 13 bases between. Germline V lookup: CDR1 MRHNA, CDR2 SNTAGT. The CDR3 consists of 12 residues. CDR3 sequence: CASPLGEDIQYF. In nucleotides, the CDR3 is TGTGCCAGCCCCCTGGGGGAGGACATTCAGTACTTC.

The CDR3 here is CASSSSGENSPLHF. The CDR3 DNA sequence: TGTGCCAGCAGTTCCAGCGGAGAGAATTCACCCCTCCACTTT. V is TRBV6-1 and J is TRBJ1-6; D uncertain. The CDR3 has 14 amino acids. CDR1 is MNHNS, CDR2 SASEGT, per germline. Trimming cost V 5 bases and J 7 bases, with 12 bases left between them.

CDR3 nucleotide sequence: TGTGCCAGCAGTGAGGAGGTAGCGGGGGGCATGAGCACAGATACGCAGTATTTT. It yields the protein CASSEEVAGGMSTDTQYF. J is TRBJ2-3 and V is TRBV2, with TRBD2 identical over 10 bases. Germline V gives CDR1 SNHLY, CDR2 FYNNEI. The CDR3 runs 18 residues. V shed 3 bases, J shed 0 bases, and the junction held 9 bases outside the gene matches.

The gene calls are TRBV7-8 and TRBJ2-7; 7 bases are a match to TRBD1. Germline-derived CDR1 and CDR2 are SGHVS and FQNEAQ. J gave up 5 bases and V 7 bases, and 8 bases lay outside the gene matches. The CDR3 is 13 residues long. CDR3 sequence: CASTLLQGNEQYF. The CDR3 region has the DNA TGTGCCAGCACCCTGTTACAGGGGAACGAGCAGTACTTC.

The rearrangement joins TRBV5-1 to TRBJ2-5; 11 bases align to TRBD1. V lost 4 bases and J lost 5; bases outside the gene matches: 10. CDR3 size: 16 residues. Germline loops: CDR1 SGHRS, CDR2 YFSETQ. Here the CDR3 DNA reads TGCGCCAGCAGCCTCCGGACAGGGGGCGGGGAGGAGACCCAGTACTTC. Translation gives CASSLRTGGGEETQYF.

The rearrangement links TRBV29-1 to TRBJ2-1, with TRBD2 as a possible D gene (5 bases). There are 17 residues in the CDR3. The germline gives CDR1 SQVTM, CDR2 ANQGSEA. V was clipped by 1 base and J by 1 base, with 17 bases between them. CDR3 residues: CSVEGGIGQSSYNEQFF. The CDR3 region has the DNA TGCAGCGTTGAAGGAGGGATAGGCCAGAGTTCCTACAATGAGCAGTTCTTC.